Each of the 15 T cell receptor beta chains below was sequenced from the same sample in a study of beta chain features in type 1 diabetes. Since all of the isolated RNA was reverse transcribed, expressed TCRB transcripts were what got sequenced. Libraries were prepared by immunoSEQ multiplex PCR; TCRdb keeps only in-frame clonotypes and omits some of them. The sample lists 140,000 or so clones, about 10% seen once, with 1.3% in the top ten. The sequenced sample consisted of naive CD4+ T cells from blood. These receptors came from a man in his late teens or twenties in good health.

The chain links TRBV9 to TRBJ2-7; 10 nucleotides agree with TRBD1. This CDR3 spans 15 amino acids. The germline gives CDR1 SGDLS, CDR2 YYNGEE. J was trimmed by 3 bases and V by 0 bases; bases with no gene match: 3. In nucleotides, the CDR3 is TGTGCCAGCAGCGTAGGGTGGGACAGGGGCTACGAGCAGTACTTC. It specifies CASSVGWDRGYEQYF.

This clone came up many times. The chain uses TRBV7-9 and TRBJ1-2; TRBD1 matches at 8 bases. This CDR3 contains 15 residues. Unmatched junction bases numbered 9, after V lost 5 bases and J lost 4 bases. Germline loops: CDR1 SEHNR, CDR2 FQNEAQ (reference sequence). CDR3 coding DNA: TGTGCCAGCAGCCCCGGACAGGGAGTAAGCTATGGCTACACCTTC. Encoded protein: CASSPGQGVSYGYTF.

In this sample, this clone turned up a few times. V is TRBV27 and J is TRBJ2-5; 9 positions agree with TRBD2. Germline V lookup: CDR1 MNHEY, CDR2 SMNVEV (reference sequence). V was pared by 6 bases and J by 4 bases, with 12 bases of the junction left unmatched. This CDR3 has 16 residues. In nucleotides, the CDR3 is TGTGCCAGCAGGGGCCTAGGCGCGGGGGGGCGAGAGACCCAGTACTTC. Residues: CASRGLGAGGRETQYF.

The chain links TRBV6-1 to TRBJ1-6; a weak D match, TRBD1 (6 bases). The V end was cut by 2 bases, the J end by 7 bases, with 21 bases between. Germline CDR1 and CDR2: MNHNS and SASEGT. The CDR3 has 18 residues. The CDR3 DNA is TGTGCCAGCAGTGAAAGGGGGGGAGGGGGGATAGGGAATTCACCCCTCCACTTT. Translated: CASSERGGGGIGNSPLHF.

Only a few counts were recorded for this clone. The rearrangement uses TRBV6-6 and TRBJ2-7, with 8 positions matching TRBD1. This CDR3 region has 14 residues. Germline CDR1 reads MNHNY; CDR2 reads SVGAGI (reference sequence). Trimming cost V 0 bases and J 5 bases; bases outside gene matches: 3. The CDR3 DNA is TGTGCCAGCAGTTACTCCGGGACAGGAAACGAGCAGTACTTC. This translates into CASSYSGTGNEQYF.

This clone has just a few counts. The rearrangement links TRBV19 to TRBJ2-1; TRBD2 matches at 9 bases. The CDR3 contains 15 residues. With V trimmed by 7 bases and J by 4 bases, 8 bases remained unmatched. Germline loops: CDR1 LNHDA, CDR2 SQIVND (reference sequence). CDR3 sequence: CASNLRGGGYNEQFF. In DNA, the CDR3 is TGTGCCAGTAATCTGCGGGGGGGCGGATACAATGAGCAGTTCTTC.

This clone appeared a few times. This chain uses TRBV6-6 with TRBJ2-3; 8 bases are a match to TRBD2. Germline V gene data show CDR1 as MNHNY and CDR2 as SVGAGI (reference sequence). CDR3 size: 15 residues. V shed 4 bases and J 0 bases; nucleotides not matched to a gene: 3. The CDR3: CASSSAGVSTDTQYF. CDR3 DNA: TGTGCCAGCAGTTCAGCGGGGGTTAGCACAGATACGCAGTATTTT.

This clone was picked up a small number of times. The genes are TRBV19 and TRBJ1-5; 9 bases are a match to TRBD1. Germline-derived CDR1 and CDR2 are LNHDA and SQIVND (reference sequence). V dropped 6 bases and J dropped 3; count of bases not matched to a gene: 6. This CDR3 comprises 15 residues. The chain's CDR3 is CASSSRTGDNQPQHF. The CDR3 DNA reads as TGTGCCAGTAGCTCACGGACAGGGGACAATCAGCCCCAGCATTTT.

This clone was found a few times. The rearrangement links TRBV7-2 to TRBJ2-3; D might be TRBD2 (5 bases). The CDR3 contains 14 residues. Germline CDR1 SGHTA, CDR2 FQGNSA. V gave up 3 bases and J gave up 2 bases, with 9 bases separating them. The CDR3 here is CASSLGVLTDTQYF. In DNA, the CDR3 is TGTGCCAGCAGCTTGGGAGTTCTCACAGATACGCAGTATTTT.

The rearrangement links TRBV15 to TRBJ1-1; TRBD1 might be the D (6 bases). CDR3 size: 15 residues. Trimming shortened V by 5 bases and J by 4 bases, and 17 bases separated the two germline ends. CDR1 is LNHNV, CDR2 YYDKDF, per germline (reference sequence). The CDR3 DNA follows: TGTGCCACCAGCGGGGGGGCTCTATTGGGCACTGAAGCTTTCTTT. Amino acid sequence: CATSGGALLGTEAFF. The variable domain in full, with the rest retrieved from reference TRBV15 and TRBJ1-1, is DAMVIQNPRYQVTQFGKPVTLSCSQTLNHNVMYWYQQKSSQAPKLLFHYYDKDFNNEADTPDNFQSRRPNTSFCFLDIRSPGLGDTAMYLCATSGGALLGTEAFFGQGTRLTVV.

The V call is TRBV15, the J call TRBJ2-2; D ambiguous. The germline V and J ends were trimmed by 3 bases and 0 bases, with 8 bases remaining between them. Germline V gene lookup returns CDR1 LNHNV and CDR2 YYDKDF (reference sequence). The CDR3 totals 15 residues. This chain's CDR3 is CATSSTVSNTGELFF. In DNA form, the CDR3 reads TGTGCCACCAGCAGTACAGTCTCGAACACCGGGGAGCTGTTTTTT.

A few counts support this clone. The CDR3 loop is CASSDRANTGELFF. The CDR3 nucleotides read TGCGCCAGCAGTGACAGGGCGAACACCGGGGAGCTGTTTTTT. The chain uses TRBV10-1 and TRBJ2-2; tentatively, D is TRBD1 (5 bases). The CDR3 extends over 14 amino acids. Germline lookup yields CDR1 WNHNN and CDR2 SYGVQD (reference sequence). V was clipped by 3 bases and J by 0 bases, with 5 bases between them.

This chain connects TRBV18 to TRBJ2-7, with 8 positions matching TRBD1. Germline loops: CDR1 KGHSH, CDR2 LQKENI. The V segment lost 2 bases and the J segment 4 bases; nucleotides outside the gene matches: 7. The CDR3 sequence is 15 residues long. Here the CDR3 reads CASSPLAGQGYEQYF. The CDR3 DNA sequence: TGTGCCAGCTCACCATTAGCAGGACAGGGATACGAGCAGTACTTC.

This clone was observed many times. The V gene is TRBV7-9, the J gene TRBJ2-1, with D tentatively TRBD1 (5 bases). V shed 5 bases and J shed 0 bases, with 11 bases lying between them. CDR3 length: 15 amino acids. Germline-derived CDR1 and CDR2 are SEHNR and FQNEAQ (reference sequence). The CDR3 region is CASSVQGISYNEQFF. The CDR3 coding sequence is TGTGCCAGCAGCGTCCAGGGAATCTCCTACAATGAGCAGTTCTTC.

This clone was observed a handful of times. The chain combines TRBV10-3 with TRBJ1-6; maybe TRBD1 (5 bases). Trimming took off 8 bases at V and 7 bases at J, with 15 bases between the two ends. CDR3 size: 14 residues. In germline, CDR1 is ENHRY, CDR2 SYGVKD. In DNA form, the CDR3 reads TGTGCCATCGCGGTAACACAGGCCAATTCACCCCTCCACTTT. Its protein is CAIAVTQANSPLHF.